The T cell receptor beta chain described here comes from a study of cytomegalovirus exposure and HLA in healthy donors. General study points: It was reportedly the case that the classifier diagnosed cytomegalovirus status with high specificity and sensitivity. Investigators reported 150 to 200 TCR beta chains as tied to cytomegalovirus.

Note on this clone: Antigen specificity is unknown.

Trimming removed 3 bases at V and 6 bases at J, with 11 bases between. Germline V gives CDR1 LNHDA, CDR2 SQIVND (reference sequence). The CDR3 has 13 amino acids. The donors belonged to the approximately 120-subject validation cohort, separate from the approximately 700-subject first cohort. Sequenced by immunoSEQ multiplex PCR; TCRdb stores in-frame clones only, minus some. The sample has approximately 97,000 clones, less than 95% seen once. The receptor was derived from a woman between 18 and 29 years old in good health and CMV-seronegative. Sequenced input: PBMCs. The gene calls are TRBV19 and TRBJ1-2; D not resolved. For the CDR3, the DNA is TGTGCCAGTAGTATTGTACCCGAGAATGGCTACACCTTC. As protein: CASSIVPENGYTF.